Presented here are 13 T cell receptor beta chains from one specimen sequenced in a study of neoadjuvant anti-PD-1 for oral cavity cancer. This table comes from immunoSEQ multiplex PCR, and its TCRdb copy is limited to in-frame clones, with some not included. The sample includes about 14,000 clones, approximately 73% of them seen just once. The time point here: after neoadjuvant nivolumab, at surgical resection. Sequencing was performed on PBMCs, taken after nivolumab (anti-PD-1) treatment. Receptor source: a person between 35 and 79 years old with oral cavity squamous cell carcinoma.

This rearrangement joins TRBV5-1 to TRBJ1-1; no clear D gene. The CDR3 covers 16 residues. Germline CDR1 SGHRS, CDR2 YFSETQ. The V and J ends lost 4 bases and 3 bases respectively, with 19 bases between them. CDR3 in DNA: TGCGCCAGCAGCCACGGACGGAACCCTAGGGACACTGAAGCTTTCTTT. This translates into CASSHGRNPRDTEAFF.

J is TRBJ1-1 and V is TRBV6-6; TRBD1 might be the D (6 bases). This CDR3 region has 15 residues. V dropped 6 bases and J dropped 2 bases, with 16 bases sitting between them. Germline values: CDR1 MNHNY, CDR2 SVGAGI (reference sequence). The CDR3 region is CASSRPGTSNTEAFF. In nucleotides, the CDR3 is TGTGCCAGCAGCCGTCCCGGGACATCCAACACTGAAGCTTTCTTT.

V and J are TRBV5-1 and TRBJ2-7; D is unresolved. Germline CDR1 is SGHRS and CDR2 is YFSETQ. V was clipped by 0 bases and J by 0 bases, with 10 bases between them. The length of the CDR3 is 15 residues. As DNA, the CDR3 is TGCGCCAGCAGCTTGGCAGGCCGTTACTCCTACGAGCAGTACTTC. It translates to CASSLAGRYSYEQYF.

This chain uses TRBV6-6 with TRBJ1-5, with unresolved D. Germline V gene sequence: CDR1 MNHNY, CDR2 SVGAGI (reference sequence). This CDR3 contains 15 residues. Between the trimmed V and J ends, which lost 2 bases and 7 bases, there was a span of 15 bases. CDR3 coding DNA: TGTGCCAGCAGTTACACAACGAGCGGGAGACAGCCCCAGCATTTT. Translating gives CASSYTTSGRQPQHF.

V gene TRBV4-1 combines with J gene TRBJ2-1, with 10 bases identical to TRBD1. Germline loops: CDR1 MGHRA, CDR2 YSYEKL. Trimming at V came to 1 base and at J to 6 bases, leaving 12 bases not matched to a gene. The CDR3 spans 18 residues. The CDR3 DNA is TGCGCCAGCAGCCAAGTTTATGCTACGGGACAGGGGTCCAATGAGCAGTTCTTC. This encodes CASSQVYATGQGSNEQFF.

The V and J genes are TRBV27 and TRBJ2-1; D may match TRBD1 or TRBD2 (5 bases each). Germline V lookup: CDR1 MNHEY, CDR2 SMNVEV (reference sequence). V lost 5 bases and J 9 bases, leaving 14 bases between the germline ends. The CDR3 sequence is 13 residues long. CDR3 loop: CASSPGTGGEQFF. The CDR3 bases are TGTGCCAGCAGTCCAGGGACGGGCGGTGAGCAGTTCTTC.

The V call is TRBV5-4, the J call TRBJ2-1; D remains ambiguous. Trimming shortened V by 7 bases and J by 4 bases, and 12 bases separated the two germline ends. This CDR3 is 13 amino acids long. CDR1 and CDR2 from the germline V gene are SGHNT and YYREEE (reference sequence). DNA of the CDR3: TGTGCCAGCGGTGGACGAGAGTACAATGAGCAGTTCTTC. It codes for CASGGREYNEQFF. Full variable domain (remainder filled in from reference TRBV5-4 and TRBJ2-1): ETGVTQSPTHLIKTRGQQVTLRCSSQSGHNTVSWYQQALGQGPQFIFQYYREEENGRGNFPPRFSGLQFPNYSSELNVNALELDDSALYLCASGGREYNEQFFGPGTRLTVL.

This sequence joins TRBV2 and TRBJ2-7; 9 bases are shared with TRBD2. Per germline, CDR1 SNHLY and CDR2 FYNNEI. This CDR3 spans 12 amino acids. V lost 11 bases, J lost 0 bases, and 2 bases stayed unmatched. CDR3 sequence (DNA): TGTGCCGAGCGGGGGGCCTCCTACGAGCAGTACTTC. Encoded protein: CAERGASYEQYF.

This clone was counted only a few times. The J gene is TRBJ2-2, the V gene TRBV19; 9 bases agree with TRBD1. The CDR3 covers 20 residues. Trimming cost V 6 bases and J 6 bases; bases outside gene matches: 23. In germline, CDR1 is LNHDA, CDR2 SQIVND (reference sequence). CDR3 loop: CASSLYGTGTGVWGAGELFF. The CDR3 DNA follows: TGTGCCAGTAGCCTATACGGGACAGGGACGGGGGTTTGGGGCGCCGGGGAGCTGTTTTTT.

The genes are TRBV7-9 and TRBJ2-1; D is tentatively TRBD1 or TRBD2 (5 bases each). The CDR3 length is 15 residues. V was cut by 2 bases and J by 3 bases, with 11 bases left in between. Germline V CDR1 and CDR2: SEHNR, FQNEAQ (reference sequence). The DNA for the CDR3 is TGTGCCAGCAGCTTACGGGACCGCCACTACAATGAGCAGTTCTTC. Protein sequence: CASSLRDRHYNEQFF. Drawing the rest from reference TRBV7-9 and TRBJ2-1, the complete variable domain is DTGVSQNPRHKITKRGQNVTFRCDPISEHNRLYWYRQTLGQGPEFLTYFQNEAQLEKSRLLSDRFSAERPKGSFSTLEIQRTEQGDSAMYLCASSLRDRHYNEQFFGPGTRLTVL.

The J gene is TRBJ2-7, the V gene TRBV2, with 8 bases fitting TRBD2. CDR3 length: 14 residues. The V gene end was trimmed by 2 bases and the J gene end by 3 bases; junction bases not matched to a gene: 3. Germline V gives CDR1 SNHLY, CDR2 FYNNEI. CDR3: CASSETSGVYEQYF. CDR3 nucleotides: TGTGCCAGCAGTGAAACTAGCGGAGTCTACGAGCAGTACTTC.

The rearrangement links TRBV11-3 to TRBJ2-6; the match to TRBD1 covers 9 bases. V was clipped by 6 bases and J by 0 bases; unmatched bases: 6. Germline values: CDR1 SGHNT, CDR2 YENEEA. CDR3 length: 17 residues. CDR3 nucleotide sequence: TGTGCCAGCAGTCCCGGGACAGGGAGCTCTGGGGCCAACGTCCTGACTTTC. Translating gives CASSPGTGSSGANVLTF.

The count of this clone is one. The genes are TRBV6-1 and TRBJ2-6; no firm D call. V was cut by 4 bases and J by 0 bases, with 19 bases left in between. The CDR3 length is 19 residues. Germline-derived CDR1 and CDR2 are MNHNS and SASEGT. CDR3 amino acids: CASSARRSSFSSGANVLTF. CDR3 DNA: TGTGCCAGCAGTGCGCGCAGGTCTTCCTTCAGCTCTGGGGCCAACGTCCTGACTTTC.